This T cell receptor beta chain was captured by sequencing in a study of identical twins. Findings of the study overall: Memory repertoires lacked the insertion deficit that abundant cord blood beta clonotypes showed. The authors drew conclusions from cross-sectional statistical analysis rather than following the same donors.

With respect to this clonotype: Antigen specificity is unknown.

A single record per CDR3 protein comes from TCRdb applying MiXCR to the 5' RACE reads. The sample lists about 530,000 distinct CDR3 sequences; over 12% were seen once. Germline CDR1 reads SQVTM; CDR2 reads ANQGSEA. The ends were cut back, 4 bases at V and 1 base at J, with 13 bases in the middle. The CDR3 totals 14 residues. This sample was also put to use in a study of yellow fever vaccine responses in identical twins.

The chain carries TRBV29-1 and TRBJ1-1; a weak D match, TRBD1 (6 bases). The source material was CD4+ T cells sorted from blood. This sequence originates from a woman aged 18-30 years in good health. The CDR3 spells CSVVLMTGNTEAFF. CDR3 coding DNA: TGCAGCGTTGTATTGATGACAGGGAACACTGAAGCTTTCTTT.